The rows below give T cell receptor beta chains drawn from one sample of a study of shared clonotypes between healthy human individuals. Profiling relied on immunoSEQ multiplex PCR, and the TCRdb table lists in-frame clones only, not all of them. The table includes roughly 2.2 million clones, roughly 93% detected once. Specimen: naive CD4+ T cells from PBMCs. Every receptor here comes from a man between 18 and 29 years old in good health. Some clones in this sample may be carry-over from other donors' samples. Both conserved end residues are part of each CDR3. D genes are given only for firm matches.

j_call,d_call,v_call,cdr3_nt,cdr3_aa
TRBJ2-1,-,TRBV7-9,TGTGCCAGCAGCTCCGCAGGGAATGAGCAGTTCTTC,CASSSAGNEQFF
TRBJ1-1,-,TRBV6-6,TGTGCCAGCAGTTACCGGGGAAACACTGAAGCTTTCTTT,CASSYRGNTEAFF
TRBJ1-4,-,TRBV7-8,TGTGCCAGCAGCGGGAGGACCGGTAAACTGTTTTTT,CASSGRTGKLFF
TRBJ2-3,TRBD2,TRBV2,TGTGCCAGCAGTCGCGCTAGCGGGTTAACAGATACGCAGTATTTT,CASSRASGLTDTQYF
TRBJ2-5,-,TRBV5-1,TGCGCCAGCAGCTGGGGGCTGTACCAAGAGACCCAGTACTTC,CASSWGLYQETQYF
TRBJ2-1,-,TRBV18,TGTGCCAGCTCACTTTTAGGACCAGGCTCCTACAATGAGCAGTTCTTC,CASSLLGPGSYNEQFF
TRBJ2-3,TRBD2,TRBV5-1,TGCGCCAGCAGCTTGCTAGCGGGAGCTAGAGATACGCAGTATTTT,CASSLLAGARDTQYF
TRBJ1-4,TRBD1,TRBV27,TGTGCCAGCAGTTTGCAGGGGGGTGAAAAACTGTTTTTT,CASSLQGGEKLFF
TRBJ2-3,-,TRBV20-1,TGCAGTGCTAGAGAGACAGATACGCAGTATTTT,CSARETDTQYF
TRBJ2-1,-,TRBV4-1,TGCGCCAGCAGTCAGTCGGGGGGCCCCCGGAACAATGAGCAGTTCTTC,CASSQSGGPRNNEQFF
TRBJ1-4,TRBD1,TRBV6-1,TGTGCCAGCAGTGAAGGATTAACAGGGGCTAATGAAAAACTGTTTTTT,CASSEGLTGANEKLFF
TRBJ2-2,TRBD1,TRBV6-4,TGTGCCAGCAGGAGGGACAGGGCGAACACCGGGGAGCTGTTTTTT,CASRRDRANTGELFF
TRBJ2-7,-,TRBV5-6,TGTGCCAGCAGCCCAGCCCTGAAAGTCGAGCAGTACTTC,CASSPALKVEQYF
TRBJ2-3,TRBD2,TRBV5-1,TGCGCCAGCAGCTTGGCGGGTAGCGGGAGGGCCATTAGCACAGATACGCAGTATTTT,CASSLAGSGRAISTDTQYF
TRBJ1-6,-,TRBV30,TGTGCCTGGAGTGTAGTCAGCCCCGTCTTCGGCGCCTATAATTCACCCCTCCACTTT,CAWSVVSPVFGAYNSPLHF
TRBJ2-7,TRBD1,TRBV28,TGTGCCAGCAGTACGAGACAGGGCGGCTACGAGCAGTACTTC,CASSTRQGGYEQYF
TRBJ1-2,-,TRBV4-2,TGTGCCAGCAGCCGTACCGTGGATAAAAATGGCTACACCTTC,CASSRTVDKNGYTF
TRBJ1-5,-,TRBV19,TGTGCCAGTAGTATCGACTGGAGCAATCAGCCCCAGCATTTT,CASSIDWSNQPQHF
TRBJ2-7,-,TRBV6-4,TGTGCCAGCAGTCAGGGCAGCCCTCCCTACGAGCAGTACTTC,CASSQGSPPYEQYF
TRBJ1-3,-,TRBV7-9,TGTGCCAGCAGCTTAGAACCCCAGGGGATCGGAAACACCATATATTTT,CASSLEPQGIGNTIYF
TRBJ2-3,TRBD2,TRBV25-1,TGTGCCAGCAGTGAATATCTAGCGGGGACAGATACGCAGTATTTT,CASSEYLAGTDTQYF
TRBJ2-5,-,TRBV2,TGTGCCAGCAGGGACAGCCCGGTGCTAGTGGAGACCCAGTACTTC,CASRDSPVLVETQYF
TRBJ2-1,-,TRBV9,TGTGCCAGCAGCGTAGCCCCCGGAGGATACAATGAGCAGTTCTTC,CASSVAPGGYNEQFF
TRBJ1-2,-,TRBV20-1,TGCAGTGATGGCAGGGGCTACACCTTC,CSDGRGYTF
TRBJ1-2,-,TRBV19,TGTGCCAGTAGTAGCGAGGGTGAGCGCTATGGCTACACCTTC,CASSSEGERYGYTF
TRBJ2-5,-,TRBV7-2,TGTGCCAGCAGCCCTCAGGGTAGCCAAGAGACCCAGTACTTC,CASSPQGSQETQYF
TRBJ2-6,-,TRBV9,TGTGCCAGCAGCGTAGGAGGGTCAGGGGCCAACGTCCTGACTTTC,CASSVGGSGANVLTF
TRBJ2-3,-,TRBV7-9,TGTGCCAGCAGCGCACCCGGGCCTAGCACAGATACGCAGTATTTT,CASSAPGPSTDTQYF